This T cell receptor (beta chain) was sequenced in a study of T cells after posttransplantation cyclophosphamide. Assay: immunoSEQ multiplex PCR; the TCRdb copy retains only in-frame clones and omits some. The sample has about 52,000 clones; 94% are singletons. Study results and caveats: Donor-recipient repertoire similarity was low at 1-2 months, rising over year one.

This clone appeared once. The antigen remains undetermined. Deletions cut 1 base from V and 0 bases from J, with 16 bases between. The CDR3 runs to 18 residues. Germline CDR1 LNHDA, CDR2 SQIVND (reference sequence). V gene TRBV19 combines with J gene TRBJ2-1, with D perhaps TRBD2 (6 bases). The TCR sequence derives from a woman aged 25 to 39 in good health and a related stem cell transplant donor. The sequenced material came from PBMCs. CDR3 sequence (DNA): TGTGCCAGTAGTATAGGTCTCCTTTACGGGAGCTCCTACAATGAGCAGTTCTTC. Encoded protein: CASSIGLLYGSSYNEQFF.